The 5 T cell receptor beta chains below come from one sample, sequenced in a study of vaccination and CD4 T cells after COVID-19. Antigen specificity for these receptors is unknown. The Oncomine TCR Beta short-read assay sequenced DNA from cultured CD4+ T cells. TCRdb called the PCR reads again in MiXCR, with one record for every CDR3 protein. The data contain around 19,000 distinct CDR3 sequences, 45% to 50% of them seen just once; the ten biggest clones take up about 4%. Treatment reported: roughly ten-day PBMC culture with coronavirus spike peptide pools or control peptides (ViraFEST assay). Sequenced: CD4+ T cells from blood, cultured in vitro. All receptors come from a human donor who had recovered from COVID-19.

The CDR3 nucleotides read TGTGCCAGCAGGGCGGGGAGCAATCAGCCCCAGCATTTT. Protein sequence: CASRAGSNQPQHF. The V gene is TRBV28, the J gene TRBJ1-5, with D hard to call. Trimming cost V 6 bases and J 1 base, with 7 bases left between them. CDR3 size: 13 residues. Per germline, CDR1 MDHEN and CDR2 SYDVKM. Full variable domain (rest looked up from reference TRBV28 and TRBJ1-5): DVKVTQSSRYLVKRTGEKVFLECVQDMDHENMFWYRQDPGLGLRLIYFSYDVKMKEKGDIPEGYSVSREKKERFSLILESASTNQTSMYLCASRAGSNQPQHFGDGTRLSIL.

The V gene is TRBV27, the J gene TRBJ1-5; D possibly corresponds to TRBD1 (5 bases). The V gene lost 11 bases and the J gene lost 6 bases, with 17 bases spanning the gap. Germline V gene sequence: CDR1 MNHEY, CDR2 SMNVEV (reference sequence). The CDR3 is made up of 13 amino acids. The CDR3 DNA reads as TGTGCCGTATCTAGAGGGCAGGGTCAGCCCCAGCATTTT. Translated, it gives CAVSRGQGQPQHF.

This clonotype was seen once. The chain employs TRBV5-8 and TRBJ2-7, with D tentatively TRBD2 (5 bases). V lost 1 base, J lost 0 bases, and 11 bases lay in between. Germline values: CDR1 SGHTS, CDR2 YDEGEE. CDR3 length equals 15 residues. The DNA for the CDR3 is TGTGCCAGCAGCTTGCGCTACGAGGGCTCCTACGAGCAGTACTTC. Its translation: CASSLRYEGSYEQYF.

V gene TRBV5-4 combines with J gene TRBJ2-2, with TRBD1 matching 7 bases. The length of the CDR3 is 15 residues. Germline V lookup: CDR1 SGHNT, CDR2 YYREEE (reference sequence). The V and J ends lost 4 bases and 1 base, in that order; junction bases with no gene match: 4. CDR3 sequence: CASSQDRLNTGELFF. In DNA, the CDR3 is TGTGCCAGCAGCCAGGACAGGCTGAACACCGGGGAGCTGTTTTTT.

As DNA, the CDR3 is TGTGCCACCTTCGGAGGGGGCGCTGAAGCTTTCTTT. This gives the protein CATFGGGAEAFF. The chain carries TRBV28 and TRBJ1-1; 7 bases align to TRBD1. The CDR3 runs 12 residues. Losses at the gene ends were 10 bases for V and 6 bases for J; bases not matched to a gene: 8. The germline gives CDR1 MDHEN, CDR2 SYDVKM.